The entry below gives a single T cell receptor (beta chain) sequence along with its context. The data belong to a study of shared clonotypes between healthy human individuals. The CDR3 contains 13 residues. Germline V gene lookup returns CDR1 MNHEY and CDR2 SVGAGI. The V gene end was trimmed by 5 bases and the J gene end by 5 bases; junction bases not matched to a gene: 3. Here immunoSEQ multiplex PCR was the method, and the copy in TCRdb shows in-frame clones only, minus some. The profile covers roughly 2,500,000 clones, with 93% appearing a single time and around 0.37% taken by the ten largest. The TCR was taken from a man in his late teens or twenties in good health. Some clones in this sample may be carry-over from other donors' samples. Material: naive CD4+ T cells from PBMCs. This sample's subset: CD45RA+ positively selected. The V gene is TRBV6-5, the J gene TRBJ2-1, with TRBD1 matching over 7 bases. CDR3 DNA sequence: TGTGCCAGCAGTCGACAGGGCGACAATGAGCAGTTCTTC. This sequence encodes CASSRQGDNEQFF.